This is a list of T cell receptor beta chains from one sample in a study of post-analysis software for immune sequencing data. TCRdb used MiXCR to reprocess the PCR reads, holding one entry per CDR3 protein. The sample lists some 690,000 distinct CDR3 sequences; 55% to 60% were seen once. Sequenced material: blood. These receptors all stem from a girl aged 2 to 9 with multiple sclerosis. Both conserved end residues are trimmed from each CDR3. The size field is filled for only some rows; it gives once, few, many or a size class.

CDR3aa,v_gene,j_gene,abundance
ASSARQGWTEAF,TRBV6-2/TRBV6-3,TRBJ1-1,few
ASKPAGDTEAF,TRBV6-1,TRBJ1-1,few
ASSLDLTEQF,TRBV7-2,TRBJ2-1,.
ASVDRAGSYNEQF,TRBV6-5,TRBJ2-1,.
ASSQEIQGSGYT,TRBV4-2,TRBJ1-2,.
ASSEPNRGEAF,TRBV10-1,TRBJ1-1,few
SVSGVLAGGPLGEQY,TRBV29-1,TRBJ2-7,.
ASSLSGLLAYNEQF,TRBV7-9,TRBJ2-1,.
ASGSSSSYEQY,TRBV12-3/TRBV12-4,TRBJ2-7,few
ASSRRGLAGGPPETQY,TRBV5-1,TRBJ2-5,few
ASSYGLAAYQETQY,TRBV6-2/TRBV6-3,TRBJ2-5,few
ASSPQRNQETQY,TRBV7-2,TRBJ2-5,.
ASSAGHQFYNEQF,TRBV5-6,TRBJ2-1,.
SARHRAIHEQY,TRBV20-1,TRBJ2-7,.
ASSFGGTVDEQY,TRBV5-1,TRBJ2-7,few
SVDRVYTQY,TRBV29-1,TRBJ2-3,few
ASSHLAGDTYNEQF,TRBV3-1,TRBJ2-1,.
ASSVAGQPSYEQY,TRBV9,TRBJ2-7,.
SAQGGDTQY,TRBV29-1,TRBJ2-3,.
AISELAEGVYEQY,TRBV10-3,TRBJ2-7,.
ASSPQGRVRNEQF,TRBV4-2,TRBJ2-1,few
SVGEAVGQH,TRBV29-1,TRBJ1-5,once
SARRGVSETQY,TRBV20-1,TRBJ2-5,.
ASSYRGSDTQY,TRBV5-1,TRBJ2-3,few
SARTSGIYEQY,TRBV29-1,TRBJ2-7,.
ASSQVGGTSGRGTDTQY,TRBV3-1,TRBJ2-3,.
ASARGDYYGYT,TRBV6-2/TRBV6-3,TRBJ1-2,.
ASTQGSRTRGTDTQY,TRBV12-3/TRBV12-4,TRBJ2-3,few
SAISDGGYGYT,TRBV20-1,TRBJ1-2,few
ASSFSTSGGSGF,TRBV7-8,TRBJ2-1,few
ASSLAQGLYNEQF,TRBV5-1,TRBJ2-1,.
ASSSTPRSYEQY,TRBV13,TRBJ2-7,medium-sized
ASSIGGTDTQY,TRBV12-3/TRBV12-4,TRBJ2-3,.
ASSQDWGDQPQH,TRBV4-2,TRBJ1-5,.
ASSQEHRGSEQF,TRBV4-3,TRBJ2-1,.
SAREQRGKDTDTQY,TRBV20-1,TRBJ2-3,.
ASSLERLERGQGFPYGYT,TRBV5-4,TRBJ1-2,few
ASSLGDIRNIQY,TRBV5-1,TRBJ2-4,few
SVVGTGWGVTEAF,TRBV29-1,TRBJ1-1,.
ASSLRREADTQY,TRBV5-1,TRBJ2-3,.